This TCR beta chain was documented in a study of shared clonotypes between healthy human individuals. The study's findings and limits: Researchers sampled only blood; tissue repertoires likely differ.

The V gene's germline CDR1 is LNHNV and CDR2 YYDKDF (reference sequence). The CDR3 is 12 residues long. Trimming shortened V by 6 bases and J by 8 bases, and 11 bases separated the two germline ends. Notes on this clone: The target antigen is unknown.

In the source study's methods: ImmunoSEQ supplied junction-only sequences lacking quality scores, so filtering was different. The protocol was immunoSEQ multiplex PCR, while the TCRdb copy is restricted to in-frame clones and leaves out a portion. V, J and clone size are taken as reported in that table, and D and trimming were inferred from the DNA itself. The table shows about 470,000 clones, with about four fifths occurring only once. The source of this sequence is a woman aged 40 to 49 in good health. Some clones in this sample may be carry-over from other donors' samples. The V gene is TRBV15, the J gene TRBJ2-1; D is possibly TRBD2 (6 bases). Sequencing was done on a sample of PBMCs. The CDR3 loop reads CATSGGSYEQFF. In DNA, the CDR3 is TGTGCCACCAGTGGAGGGAGCTATGAGCAGTTCTTC. Using reference TRBV15 and TRBJ2-1 for the parts outside the CDR3, the full variable domain is DAMVIQNPRYQVTQFGKPVTLSCSQTLNHNVMYWYQQKSSQAPKLLFHYYDKDFNNEADTPDNFQSRRPNTSFCFLDIRSPGLGDTAMYLCATSGGSYEQFFGPGTRLTVL.